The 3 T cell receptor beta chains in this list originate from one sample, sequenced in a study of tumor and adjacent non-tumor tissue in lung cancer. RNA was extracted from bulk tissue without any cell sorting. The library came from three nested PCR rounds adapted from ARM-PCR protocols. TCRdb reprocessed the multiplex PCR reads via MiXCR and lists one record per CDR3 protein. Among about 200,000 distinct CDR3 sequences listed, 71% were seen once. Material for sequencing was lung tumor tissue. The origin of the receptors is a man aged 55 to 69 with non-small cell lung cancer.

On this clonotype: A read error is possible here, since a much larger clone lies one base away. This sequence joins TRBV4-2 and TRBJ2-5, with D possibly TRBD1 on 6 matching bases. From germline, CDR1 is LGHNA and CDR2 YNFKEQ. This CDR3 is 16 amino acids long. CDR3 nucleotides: TGTGCCAGCAGCCAGGAATTCACAGGGATCGGGGAGACCAAGTACTTC. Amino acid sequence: CASSQEFTGIGETKYF.

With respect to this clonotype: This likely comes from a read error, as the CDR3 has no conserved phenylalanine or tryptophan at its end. As DNA, the CDR3 is TGTGCCAGCAGTCCCCGGGACGAAGCTGGCGAGCAGTACATC. It is translated as CASSPRDEAGEQYI. The rearrangement joins TRBV11-3 to TRBJ2-7; tentatively, D is TRBD1 or TRBD2 (5 bases each). Trimming removed 6 bases at V and 6 bases at J, with 18 bases between. Germline CDR1 is SGHNT and CDR2 is YENEEA. This CDR3 spans 14 amino acids.

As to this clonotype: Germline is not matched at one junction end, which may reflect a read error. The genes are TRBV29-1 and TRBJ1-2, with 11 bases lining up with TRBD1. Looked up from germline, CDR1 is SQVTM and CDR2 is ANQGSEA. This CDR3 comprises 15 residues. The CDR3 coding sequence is TGCAGCGTGGCACGGGACAGGGGGTCCAGCTATGGCTACACATTC. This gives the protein CSVARDRGSSYGYTF.